This T cell receptor (beta chain) was sequenced during a study of cytomegalovirus exposure and HLA in healthy donors. This clone appeared a few times. Germline is not matched at one junction end, which may reflect a read error. PCR primers comprised 60 Vbeta and 13 Jbeta primers. Produced via immunoSEQ multiplex PCR; TCRdb's table is partial and in-frame only. The table shows roughly 180,000 clones, with 84% occurring only once. The CDR3 has 18 amino acids. CDR1 is SEHNR, CDR2 FQNEAQ, per germline (reference sequence). The specimen sequenced was PBMCs. V and J are TRBV7-9 and TRBJ2-4, with 8 positions matching TRBD1. This clonotype was obtained from a man younger than 30 in good health and CMV-seronegative. Here the CDR3 reads CSSSAHPRQGMRWHIQYF. The CDR3 DNA sequence: TGTTCCAGCAGCGCACACCCTAGACAGGGGATGAGGTGGCACATTCAGTACTTC.